This TCR beta chain originates from a study of T cell changes during pregnancy in multiple sclerosis. This CDR3 is built from 15 residues. From germline, CDR1 is SNHLY and CDR2 FYNNEI. Deletions cut 3 bases from V and 1 base from J, with 13 bases between. The method was immunoSEQ multiplex PCR; TCRdb's version includes in-frame clones alone and lacks a portion of them. The sample shows tens of thousands of clones, 92% of them seen only once. The TCR comes from a female donor with multiple sclerosis, enrolled in a pregnancy study. The starting material was peripheral blood, obtained in the first trimester of pregnancy. The rearrangement links TRBV2 to TRBJ2-7; possible D gene TRBD1, 6 bases. The CDR3 coding sequence is TGTGCCAGCAGTGATCTGGGGGCAGGATCCTACGAGCAGTACTTC. Translating it yields CASSDLGAGSYEQYF.